Listed here are 25 T cell receptor beta chains from one sample, sequenced in a study of spatial heterogeneity in lung cancer. TCRdb independently ran MiXCR on the 5' RACE reads; one entry per CDR3 protein. Of a few thousand distinct CDR3 sequences in the sample, 6.5% to 8.5% were seen once. As for time point: sample taken at primary tumor resection. Sample: normal lung tissue next to the tumor, taken at surgery. The source of these receptors is a male donor with early-stage non-small cell lung cancer.

The rearrangement uses TRBV27 and TRBJ2-3; 12 nucleotides line up with TRBD2. The CDR3 spans 16 residues. J lost 5 bases, V lost 4 bases, and 7 bases had no gene match. Germline V gene data show CDR1 as MNHEY and CDR2 as SMNVEV (reference sequence). The CDR3 protein is CASSSKTSGSIDTQYF. CDR3 sequence (DNA): TGTGCCAGCAGTTCCAAGACTAGCGGGAGTATAGATACGCAGTATTTT.

This clonotype has a handful of counts. The V gene is TRBV3-1, the J gene TRBJ1-6; no reliable D call. Trimming pared 0 bases from V and 1 base from J, leaving 10 bases between. The CDR3 spans 17 residues. CDR1 and CDR2 from the germline V gene are LGHDT and YNNKEL (reference sequence). CDR3 sequence (DNA): TGTGCCAGCAGCCAAGAACCCAAAGCGTCCTATAATTCACCCCTCCACTTT. It translates to CASSQEPKASYNSPLHF.

By its share, this clonotype is medium-sized. V is TRBV2 and J is TRBJ2-7; D possibly matches TRBD1 or TRBD2 (6 bases each). V lost 5 bases and J 2 bases, leaving 16 bases between the germline ends. The germline V gene has CDR1 SNHLY and CDR2 FYNNEI. This CDR3 is 15 amino acids long. CDR3 in DNA: TGTGCCAGCAGTTATACAGGGTCGGGAGCCTACGAGCAGTACTTC. It is translated as CASSYTGSGAYEQYF.

This clonotype is medium-sized by share. This chain joins TRBV28 and TRBJ2-3; maybe TRBD1 (5 bases). There are 12 residues in the CDR3. Germline-derived CDR1 and CDR2 are MDHEN and SYDVKM. V shed 5 bases and J shed 7 bases, with 10 bases lying between them. This CDR3 reads CASSPSGYTQYF. CDR3 bases: TGTGCCAGCAGTCCCTCAGGGTATACGCAGTATTTT.

This clonotype was picked up a small number of times. CDR3 bases: TGTGCCAGCAGTCAGCTCGGGACCCTGGGCACTGAAGCTTTCTTT. Its translation: CASSQLGTLGTEAFF. The chain recombines TRBV12-3 or TRBV12-4 with TRBJ1-1; D may be TRBD1 (5 bases). Trimming cost V 5 bases and J 4 bases, with 17 bases left between them. This CDR3 has 15 residues.

This clonotype is categorized as medium-sized. The chain uses TRBV7-2 and TRBJ2-1; the D is unclear. Trimming shortened V by 1 base and J by 10 bases, and 11 bases separated the two germline ends. Germline V lookup: CDR1 SGHTA, CDR2 FQGNSA. There are 13 residues in the CDR3. CDR3 sequence (DNA): TGTGCCAGCAGCTTAGGGGGTATGGGAGAGCAGTTCTTC. It is translated as CASSLGGMGEQFF.

This clonotype appeared many times. The genes are TRBV18 and TRBJ2-7; TRBD2 matches at 14 bases. V dropped 8 bases and J dropped 5; count of bases not matched to a gene: 5. Germline CDR1 KGHSH, CDR2 LQKENI. The CDR3 has 14 residues. The CDR3 loop reads CASGTSGGYDEQYF. The CDR3 DNA is TGTGCCAGCGGGACTAGCGGGGGTTACGACGAGCAGTACTTC.

In this sample, this clonotype turned up many times. The rearrangement uses TRBV27 and TRBJ1-1, with no clear D. V dropped 4 bases and J dropped 5 bases, with 11 bases sitting between them. The CDR3 covers 13 residues. The V gene's germline CDR1 is MNHEY and CDR2 SMNVEV (reference sequence). Here the CDR3 reads CASSSQRDTEAFF. In DNA form, the CDR3 reads TGTGCCAGCAGTTCACAGCGGGATACTGAAGCTTTCTTT.

This clonotype is termed medium-sized. The V gene is TRBV12-3 or TRBV12-4, the J gene TRBJ2-1, with 9 bases that match TRBD1. This CDR3 is 15 amino acids long. V lost 6 bases, J lost 2 bases, and 5 bases stayed unmatched. This CDR3 reads CASRAGQGTYNEQFF. The DNA for the CDR3 is TGTGCCAGCAGGGCGGGACAGGGAACCTACAATGAGCAGTTCTTC.

This clonotype is labeled medium-sized. The chain carries TRBV12-3 or TRBV12-4 and TRBJ2-1; maybe TRBD1 (6 bases). The germline V and J ends were trimmed by 3 bases and 4 bases, with 10 bases remaining between them. The CDR3 has 14 residues. The CDR3: CASSFGDKYNEQFF. As DNA, the CDR3 is TGTGCCAGCAGTTTTGGGGACAAGTACAATGAGCAGTTCTTC.

By sample share, this clonotype is medium-sized. This chain connects TRBV7-2 to TRBJ2-2; D uncertain. Trimming left V 5 bases short and J 4 bases short, with 8 bases between. The V gene's germline CDR1 is SGHTA and CDR2 FQGNSA. CDR3 size: 13 residues. In DNA, the CDR3 is TGTGCCAGCAGCGTCCAAGGCACCGGGGAGCTGTTTTTT. Translated: CASSVQGTGELFF.

In this sample, this clonotype turned up many times. CDR3 DNA: TGTGCCAGCCAAGGGACAGGGGCAGCGGAAAAACTGTTTTTT. Translated: CASQGTGAAEKLFF. The chain recombines TRBV6-5 with TRBJ1-4; TRBD1 matches 10 bases. This CDR3 is 14 amino acids long. CDR1 is MNHEY, CDR2 SVGAGI, per germline. V gave up 8 bases and J gave up 8 bases; unmatched junction bases: 8.

Judged by abundance, this clonotype is medium-sized (0.01 to 0.1%). The chain recombines TRBV6-2 or TRBV6-3 with TRBJ1-1, with D perhaps matching TRBD1 (6 bases). The CDR3 is 12 amino acids. Germline-derived CDR1 and CDR2 are MNHEY and SVGEGT. Trimming left V 6 bases short and J 7 bases short, with 12 bases between. CDR3 sequence reads: CASSPDRFEAFF. The CDR3 bases are TGTGCCAGCAGCCCCGACAGGTTTGAAGCTTTCTTT.

This clonotype occurred many times. V gene TRBV12-3 or TRBV12-4 combines with J gene TRBJ2-5, with D perhaps matching TRBD1 or TRBD2 (5 bases each). This CDR3 region has 18 residues. Trimming cost V 6 bases and J 5 bases, with 28 bases left between them. CDR3 region: CASSPVRAEDTRGETQYF. CDR3 sequence (DNA): TGTGCCAGCAGCCCCGTGAGAGCGGAGGACACGCGAGGGGAGACCCAGTACTTC.

This clonotype was detected only a few times. The genes are TRBV27 and TRBJ1-6; 9 nucleotides match TRBD1. This CDR3 spans 13 amino acids. CDR1 is MNHEY, CDR2 SMNVEV, per germline (reference sequence). J gave up 6 bases and V 10 bases, and 4 bases lay outside the gene matches. Here the CDR3 DNA reads TGTGCCACCCGGGACAGGGTTAATTCACCCCTCCACTTT. Translation gives CATRDRVNSPLHF.

This clonotype has just a few counts. The chain has TRBV28 and TRBJ1-6, with D tentatively TRBD1 (6 bases). This CDR3 has 14 residues. Trimming took 6 bases from V and 11 from J, leaving 17 bases between them. Germline CDR1 is MDHEN and CDR2 is SYDVKM. CDR3 sequence: CASSTHRDGAPLHF. CDR3 coding DNA: TGTGCCAGCAGCACACACAGGGATGGGGCACCCCTCCACTTT.

This clonotype showed up many times. The V and J genes are TRBV5-6 and TRBJ1-2; D is uncertain. The CDR3 is 16 amino acids. The germline V gene encodes CDR1 SGHDT and CDR2 YYEEEE. Trimming took off 5 bases at V and 4 bases at J, with 21 bases between the two ends. The CDR3 region has the DNA TGTGCCAGCAGTGGCACCGCCGCCCAGGAGGCCTATGGCTACACCTTC. It translates to CASSGTAAQEAYGYTF.

J is TRBJ1-2 and V is TRBV20-1; 9 bases are shared with TRBD1. The V segment lost 3 bases and the J segment 4 bases; nucleotides outside the gene matches: 15. This CDR3 spans 17 amino acids. Germline V gene data show CDR1 as DFQATT and CDR2 as SNEGSKA (reference sequence). The CDR3 sequence is CSARTPGQGGFGYGYTF. The CDR3 DNA reads as TGCAGTGCTAGGACCCCGGGACAGGGCGGCTTTGGCTATGGCTACACCTTC.

This clonotype was seen many times. The chain is built from TRBV7-9 and TRBJ2-7; possible D gene TRBD2, 6 bases. Germline V gene sequence: CDR1 SEHNR, CDR2 FQNEAQ (reference sequence). The CDR3 sequence is 15 residues long. V dropped 4 bases and J dropped 0 bases, with 13 bases sitting between them. The CDR3 here is CASSSAGRNSYEQYF. The CDR3, as DNA: TGTGCCAGCAGCTCCGCAGGGAGGAACTCCTACGAGCAGTACTTC.

In this sample, this clonotype is large. The chain joins TRBV15 to TRBJ2-6; no clear D. This CDR3 has 15 amino acids. Trimming pared 4 bases from V and 1 base from J, leaving 8 bases between. Germline V lookup: CDR1 LNHNV, CDR2 YYDKDF (reference sequence). Here the CDR3 reads CATSKSSSGANVLTF. The CDR3 region has the DNA TGTGCCACCAGCAAAAGTTCGTCTGGGGCCAACGTCCTGACTTTC.

This clonotype is classed as medium-sized (0.01 to 0.1%). The V call is TRBV30, the J call TRBJ1-2; D gene uncertain. From germline, CDR1 is GTSNPN and CDR2 SVGIG (reference sequence). The ends were cut back, 1 base at V and 2 bases at J, with 2 bases in the middle. There are 11 residues in the CDR3. This chain's CDR3 is CAWSGNYGYTF. DNA for the CDR3: TGTGCCTGGAGTGGGAACTATGGCTACACCTTC.

By sample share, this clonotype is medium-sized (0.01 to 0.1%). V is TRBV27 and J is TRBJ1-1; TRBD1 matches at 7 bases. Germline V gene lookup returns CDR1 MNHEY and CDR2 SMNVEV (reference sequence). With V trimmed by 5 bases and J by 3 bases, 9 bases remained unmatched. The CDR3 is 15 amino acids. This CDR3 reads CASSQRQGKDTEAFF. Written as DNA, the CDR3 is TGTGCCAGCAGTCAGAGACAGGGTAAGGACACTGAAGCTTTCTTT.

The chain joins TRBV7-6 to TRBJ2-2; no clear D gene. The germline gives CDR1 SGHVS, CDR2 FNYEAQ. This CDR3 comprises 13 residues. V was trimmed by 4 bases and J by 7 bases, leaving 10 bases between them. CDR3 nucleotide sequence: TGTGCCAGCAGCTCACTCCTGTTCGGGGAGCTGTTTTTT. As protein: CASSSLLFGELFF.

This clonotype is medium-sized by share. This chain joins TRBV18 and TRBJ2-7; 7 positions match TRBD2. Looked up from germline, CDR1 is KGHSH and CDR2 is LQKENI. The CDR3 length is 15 residues. V shed 6 bases, J shed 6 bases, and the junction held 14 bases outside the gene matches. The CDR3 DNA sequence: TGTGCCAGCTCCCCATCCCTCGGGGGGTCCGGCGAGCAGTACTTC. Translation gives CASSPSLGGSGEQYF.

By sample share, this clonotype is medium-sized. The CDR3: CASRVVAVNTIYF. As DNA, the CDR3 is TGTGCCAGCAGGGTCGTTGCGGTAAACACCATATATTTT. The chain is built from TRBV12-3 or TRBV12-4 and TRBJ1-3; D is undetermined. This CDR3 comprises 13 residues. V was cut by 6 bases and J by 6 bases, with 12 bases left in between.